A single sample is the source of the 28 T cell receptor beta chains below, sequenced in a study of blood T cell repertoires in COVID-19. TCRdb's copy holds only in-frame clones and misses some; the assay was immunoSEQ multiplex PCR. The sample contains some 130,000 clones, approximately 88% of which appear only once. The specimen was peripheral blood. The receptor source for this set is a man aged 50-59 years with acute or convalescent COVID-19.

This chain connects TRBV5-1 to TRBJ1-3, with a possible D match to TRBD1 (5 bases). The CDR3 consists of 17 residues. V dropped 4 bases and J dropped 0 bases, with 17 bases sitting between them. The V gene's germline CDR1 is SGHRS and CDR2 YFSETQ. The DNA for the CDR3 is TGCGCCAGCAGCCCCGGGGGGACTGACCCCTCTGGAAACACCATATATTTT. It translates to CASSPGGTDPSGNTIYF.

The chain couples TRBV30 to TRBJ1-2, with D possibly being TRBD1 (5 bases). Germline CDR1 reads GTSNPN; CDR2 reads SVGIG (reference sequence). The CDR3 spans 14 residues. V dropped 6 bases and J dropped 5 bases, with 19 bases sitting between them. The CDR3 reads CACPRGGRVYGYTF. In DNA form, the CDR3 reads TGTGCCTGCCCCCGGGGGGGTAGGGTATATGGCTACACCTTC.

The chain uses TRBV19 and TRBJ1-5; no clear D. CDR3 size: 14 residues. Trimming took off 5 bases at V and 5 bases at J, with 13 bases between the two ends. Germline V lookup: CDR1 LNHDA, CDR2 SQIVND (reference sequence). CDR3 sequence (DNA): TGTGCCAGTAGTTCATCGACACCCTATCAGCCCCAGCATTTT. Protein sequence: CASSSSTPYQPQHF.

J is TRBJ2-5 and V is TRBV11-3; TRBD1 might be the D (6 bases). CDR3 size: 15 residues. Germline V lookup: CDR1 SGHNT, CDR2 YENEEA. The germline V and J ends were trimmed by 0 bases and 4 bases, with 12 bases remaining between them. CDR3 nucleotides: TGTGCCAGCAGCTTAGAAAGACAGGATGGAGAGACCCAGTACTTC. Residues: CASSLERQDGETQYF.

The chain uses TRBV19 and TRBJ1-2, with 10 bases matching TRBD1. The CDR3 has 14 residues. CDR1 LNHDA and CDR2 SQIVND come from the germline V gene (reference sequence). The V gene end was trimmed by 5 bases and the J gene end by 3 bases; junction bases not matched to a gene: 3. CDR3 amino acids: CASSGQGVDYGYTF. The CDR3 region has the DNA TGTGCCAGTAGTGGACAGGGGGTAGACTATGGCTACACCTTC. The whole variable domain, remainder taken from reference TRBV19 and TRBJ1-2, is DGGITQSPKYLFRKEGQNVTLSCEQNLNHDAMYWYRQDPGQGLRLIYYSQIVNDFQKGDIAEGYSVSREKKESFPLTVTSAQKNPTAFYLCASSGQGVDYGYTFGSGTRLTVV.

This clone was recorded once. This chain links TRBV6-5 with TRBJ1-4; perhaps TRBD1 as D (5 bases). Between the trimmed V and J ends, which lost 10 bases and 4 bases, there was a span of 19 bases. CDR3 length: 15 amino acids. Germline CDR1 is MNHEY and CDR2 is SVGAGI. The chain's CDR3 is CATGRETARNEKLFF. Here the CDR3 DNA reads TGTGCCACCGGGAGGGAGACAGCCCGTAATGAAAAACTGTTTTTT.

The V and J genes are TRBV19 and TRBJ2-5; D is possibly TRBD1 (5 bases). CDR1 and CDR2 from the germline V gene are LNHDA and SQIVND (reference sequence). The CDR3 is 15 amino acids. Trimming shortened V by 3 bases and J by 1 base, and 12 bases separated the two germline ends. CDR3 DNA sequence: TGTGCCAGTAGTATCTCTCAGGGCCCCCAAGAGACCCAGTACTTC. It yields the protein CASSISQGPQETQYF.

The chain carries TRBV6-5 and TRBJ1-2; D not certain. The V end was cut by 4 bases, the J end by 8 bases, with 14 bases between. The length of the CDR3 is 13 residues. CDR1 is MNHEY, CDR2 SVGAGI, per germline. The CDR3 sequence: CASSFRGSYGYTF. CDR3 DNA: TGTGCCAGCAGTTTCCGGGGTTCCTACGGCTACACCTTC.

The chain couples TRBV5-1 to TRBJ2-6, with a weak D call TRBD2 (6 bases). CDR1 is SGHRS and CDR2 is YFSETQ in the germline V gene. The CDR3 is made up of 16 amino acids. Trimming left V 4 bases short and J 2 bases short, with 13 bases between. The CDR3: CASSGGGATGANVLTF. The CDR3 DNA sequence: TGCGCCAGCAGCGGCGGCGGGGCTACTGGGGCCAACGTCCTGACTTTC.

The chain links TRBV28 to TRBJ2-7; a possible D gene is TRBD2 (6 bases). CDR1 is MDHEN and CDR2 is SYDVKM in the germline V gene. The CDR3 has 15 amino acids. Trimming removed 5 bases from V and 0 bases from J, with 14 bases in between. In DNA, the CDR3 is TGTGCCAGCAGTGCGCAGGGAGGAGGCTCCTACGAGCAGTACTTC. Translated, it gives CASSAQGGGSYEQYF.

The V call is TRBV5-8, the J call TRBJ1-1, with D perhaps TRBD1 (5 bases). V dropped 0 bases and J dropped 4 bases, with 13 bases sitting between them. The CDR3 sequence is 15 residues long. Germline loops: CDR1 SGHTS, CDR2 YDEGEE. This chain's CDR3 is CASSLVVGLGTEAFF. Written as DNA, the CDR3 is TGTGCCAGCAGCTTGGTAGTGGGGCTTGGCACTGAAGCTTTCTTT.

The chain links TRBV13 to TRBJ2-3, with 10 bases fitting TRBD1. The CDR3 sequence is 14 residues long. With V trimmed by 5 bases and J by 7 bases, 6 bases remained unmatched. Germline CDR1 PRHDT, CDR2 FYEKMQ (reference sequence). CDR3 DNA: TGTGCCAGCAGCCCCCGACAGGGGGCTAATACGCAGTATTTT. This gives the protein CASSPRQGANTQYF.

V and J are TRBV5-1 and TRBJ1-1; no clear D gene. The CDR3 loop spans 14 amino acids. Looked up from germline, CDR1 is SGHRS and CDR2 is YFSETQ. V was trimmed by 6 bases and J by 8 bases, leaving 20 bases between them. This chain's CDR3 is CASNFLVGGTEAFF. The CDR3 DNA reads TGCGCCAGCAATTTCCTGGTTGGTGGCACGGAAGCTTTCTTT.

This clone showed up many times. The chain recombines TRBV6-5 with TRBJ2-7, with TRBD1 identical over 8 bases. Losses at the gene ends were 8 bases for V and 2 bases for J; bases not matched to a gene: 11. This CDR3 is 15 amino acids long. Germline V gene data show CDR1 as MNHEY and CDR2 as SVGAGI. Here the CDR3 DNA reads TGTGCCAGCTCACCAGGACAGGGCCCGACCTACGAGCAGTACTTC. Amino acid sequence: CASSPGQGPTYEQYF.

V and J are TRBV19 and TRBJ1-2; 7 bases match TRBD1. Germline loops: CDR1 LNHDA, CDR2 SQIVND (reference sequence). The junction had 12 bases not matched to a gene; V was cut back by 3 bases and J by 8 bases. There are 15 residues in the CDR3. The CDR3 nucleotides are TGTGCCAGTAGTATCGCGGGACAGCCCACGGGGGGCTACACCTTC. This codes for CASSIAGQPTGGYTF. The variable domain in full, completed from reference TRBV19 and TRBJ1-2, reads DGGITQSPKYLFRKEGQNVTLSCEQNLNHDAMYWYRQDPGQGLRLIYYSQIVNDFQKGDIAEGYSVSREKKESFPLTVTSAQKNPTAFYLCASSIAGQPTGGYTFGSGTRLTVV.

The J gene is TRBJ2-3, the V gene TRBV27, with TRBD2 matching 10 bases. The V segment lost 4 bases and the J segment 6 bases; nucleotides outside the gene matches: 10. This CDR3 contains 16 residues. CDR1 and CDR2 (germline): MNHEY, SMNVEV (reference sequence). CDR3 sequence (DNA): TGTGCCAGCAGTTCCTGGACTAGCGGCCTGCAGGATACGCAGTATTTT. Translated: CASSSWTSGLQDTQYF.

This chain links TRBV5-1 with TRBJ1-1; no reliable D call. This CDR3 comprises 15 residues. Germline CDR1 reads SGHRS; CDR2 reads YFSETQ. V was trimmed by 0 bases and J by 5 bases, leaving 14 bases between them. CDR3 sequence (DNA): TGCGCCAGCAGCTTGGTTTTTAGGAGGGCAACTGAAGCTTTCTTT. It yields the protein CASSLVFRRATEAFF.

CDR3 in DNA: TGTGCCAGCAGTTTACAGGGCCCGGGCTACACCTTC. This codes for CASSLQGPGYTF. V usage is TRBV28 and J usage is TRBJ1-2; D is possibly TRBD1 (5 bases). Germline lookup yields CDR1 MDHEN and CDR2 SYDVKM. Trimming took 2 bases from V and 8 from J, leaving 9 bases between them. CDR3 length equals 12 residues.

V and J are TRBV5-8 and TRBJ1-2; a possible D gene is TRBD1 (6 bases). The germline CDR1 and CDR2 sequences are SGHTS and YDEGEE. Trimming stripped 5 bases from V and 10 bases from J, with 12 bases between. This CDR3 has 11 residues. The CDR3 spells CASSLTGYYTF. For the CDR3, the DNA is TGTGCCAGCAGTCTTACAGGGTACTACACCTTC.

The chain joins TRBV9 to TRBJ2-2; a weak D match, TRBD2 (5 bases). The V end was cut by 1 base, the J end by 5 bases, with 9 bases between. CDR3 size: 14 residues. CDR1 SGDLS and CDR2 YYNGEE come from the germline V gene. The CDR3 coding sequence is TGTGCCAGCAGCGTACCGACTAATACCGGGGAGCTGTTTTTT. This translates into CASSVPTNTGELFF.

V usage is TRBV19 and J usage is TRBJ1-6, with D perhaps matching TRBD1 (5 bases). The V and J ends lost 3 bases and 7 bases respectively, with 10 bases between them. Germline CDR1 LNHDA, CDR2 SQIVND (reference sequence). The CDR3 is 14 amino acids. CDR3 DNA sequence: TGTGCCAGTAGTATTCCAGGGTCGAATTCACCCCTCCACTTT. Protein: CASSIPGSNSPLHF.

The CDR3 DNA reads as TGCGCCAGCAGCTTGGCCCTCGACACTGAAGCTTTCTTT. Its translation: CASSLALDTEAFF. The rearrangement links TRBV5-1 to TRBJ1-1; D is uncertain. Germline CDR1 is SGHRS and CDR2 is YFSETQ. This CDR3 comprises 13 residues. Trimming took 0 bases from V and 3 from J, leaving 6 bases between them.

This chain connects TRBV12-3 or TRBV12-4 to TRBJ1-1, with 8 positions matching TRBD1. This CDR3 region has 13 residues. Germline trimming cut 6 bases from V and 5 bases from J; bases unmatched to any gene: 5. CDR3 sequence: CASRPRTGTEAFF. CDR3 DNA: TGTGCCAGCAGGCCCCGGACAGGGACTGAAGCTTTCTTT.

V usage is TRBV9 and J usage is TRBJ1-6; 11 bases match TRBD1. With 0 bases clipped from V and 13 bases from J, the junction kept 9 bases outside the gene matches. Germline CDR1 is SGDLS and CDR2 is YYNGEE. This CDR3 region has 16 residues. The CDR3 loop reads CASSVDPGQGARPLHF. DNA of the CDR3: TGTGCCAGCAGCGTAGACCCTGGACAGGGGGCAAGGCCCCTCCACTTT.

This clone was observed a handful of times. The rearrangement links TRBV7-2 to TRBJ2-2; 7 bases are shared with TRBD1. Trimming cost V 5 bases and J 6 bases; bases outside gene matches: 12. The CDR3 runs 16 residues. Germline-derived CDR1 and CDR2 are SGHTA and FQGNSA. The CDR3: CASSPIGGQIAGELFF. The CDR3, as DNA: TGTGCCAGCAGCCCCATAGGGGGACAGATCGCCGGGGAGCTGTTTTTT.

The J gene is TRBJ2-3, the V gene TRBV3-1 (or the pseudogene TRBV3-2), with a weak D call TRBD1 (6 bases). This CDR3 region has 15 residues. The germline V gene has CDR1 LGHDT and CDR2 YNNKEL (reference sequence). V lost 4 bases, J lost 6 bases, and 17 bases lay in between. In DNA form, the CDR3 reads TGTGCCAGCAGCCGATTCGCGACAGGCAGTGATACGCAGTATTTT. As protein: CASSRFATGSDTQYF.

The chain is built from TRBV5-1 and TRBJ1-2, with TRBD1 as a possible D gene (5 bases). CDR3 length: 14 amino acids. Germline lookup yields CDR1 SGHRS and CDR2 YFSETQ. V was cut by 0 bases and J by 6 bases, with 12 bases left in between. The CDR3 protein is CASSLAGGVDGYTF. The CDR3 DNA reads TGCGCCAGCAGCTTGGCCGGGGGGGTAGATGGCTACACCTTC.

The V and J genes are TRBV11-2 and TRBJ2-3; D uncertain. The V end was cut by 6 bases, the J end by 0 bases, with 13 bases between. This CDR3 has 15 residues. Looked up from germline, CDR1 is SGHAT and CDR2 is FQNNGV. The DNA of the CDR3 is TGTGCCAGCAGTTTAACCGGTGCTAGCACAGATACGCAGTATTTT. Translated: CASSLTGASTDTQYF.